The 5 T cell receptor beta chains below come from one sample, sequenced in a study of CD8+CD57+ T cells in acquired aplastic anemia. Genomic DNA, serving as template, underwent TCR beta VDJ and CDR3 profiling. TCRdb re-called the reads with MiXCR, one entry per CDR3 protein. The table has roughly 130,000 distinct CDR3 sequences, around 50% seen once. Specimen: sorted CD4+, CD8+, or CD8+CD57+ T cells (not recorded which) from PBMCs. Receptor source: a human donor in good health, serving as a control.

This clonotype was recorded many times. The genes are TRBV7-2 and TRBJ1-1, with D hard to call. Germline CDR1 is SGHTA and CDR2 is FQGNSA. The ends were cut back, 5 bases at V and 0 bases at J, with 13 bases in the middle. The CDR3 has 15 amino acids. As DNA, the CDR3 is TGTGCCAGCAGCCCATGGGGTCGGATGAACACTGAAGCTTTCTTT. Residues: CASSPWGRMNTEAFF. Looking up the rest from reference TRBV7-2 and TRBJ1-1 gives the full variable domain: GAGVSQSPSNKVTEKGKDVELRCDPISGHTALYWYRQSLGQGLEFLIYFQGNSAPDKSGLPSDRFSAERTGGSVSTLTIQRTQQEDSAVYLCASSPWGRMNTEAFFGQGTRLTVV.

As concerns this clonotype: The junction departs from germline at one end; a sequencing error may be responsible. CDR3: CSAGDKGNTEAFF. In DNA, the CDR3 is TGCAGTGCTGGAGACAAGGGAAACACTGAAGCTTTCTTT. The chain carries TRBV20-1 and TRBJ1-1; D is ambiguous. CDR3 length: 13 amino acids. Germline values: CDR1 DFQATT, CDR2 SNEGSKA (reference sequence).

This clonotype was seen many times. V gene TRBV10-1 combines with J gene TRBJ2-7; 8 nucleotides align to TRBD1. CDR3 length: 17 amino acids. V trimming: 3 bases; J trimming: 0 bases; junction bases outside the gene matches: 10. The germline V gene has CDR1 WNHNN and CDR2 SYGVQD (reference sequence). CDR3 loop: CASSDLAGTGDSYEQYF. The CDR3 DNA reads TGCGCCAGCAGTGATTTGGCCGGGACAGGTGACTCCTACGAGCAGTACTTC.

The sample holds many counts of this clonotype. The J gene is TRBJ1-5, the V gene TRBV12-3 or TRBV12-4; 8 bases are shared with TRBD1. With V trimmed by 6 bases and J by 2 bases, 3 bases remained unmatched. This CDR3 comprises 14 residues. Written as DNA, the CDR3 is TGTGCCAGCAGCTTGACAGGGGGCAATCAGCCCCAGCATTTT. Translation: CASSLTGGNQPQHF.

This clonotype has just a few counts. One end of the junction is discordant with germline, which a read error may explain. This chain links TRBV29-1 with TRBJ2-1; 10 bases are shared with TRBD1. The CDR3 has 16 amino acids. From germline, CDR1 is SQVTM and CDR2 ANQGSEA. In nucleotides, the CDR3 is TGCAGTTCAACCGGGACAGGGGACGGAGTCTACTATGAGCAGTTCTTC. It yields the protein CSSTGTGDGVYYEQFF.